These 22 T cell receptor beta chains were all obtained from the same sample, sequenced in a study of OX40 agonist ivuxolimab in advanced cancers. Repertoires were generated with immunoSEQ multiplex PCR, while TCRdb's copy carries only in-frame clones and drops some. The data show tens of thousands of clones, 77% seen once. The sequences come from CD4+ or CD8+ T cells sorted from blood, collected in a trial of the OX40 agonist ivuxolimab. Receptor source: an adult with an advanced solid tumor such as melanoma, head and neck, liver or kidney cancer.

This chain uses TRBV19 with TRBJ2-2; D possibly corresponds to TRBD2 (5 bases). CDR1 and CDR2 from the germline V gene are LNHDA and SQIVND (reference sequence). V was shortened by 8 bases and J by 2 bases, with 12 bases between the two germline ends. The CDR3 has 14 amino acids. CDR3 loop: CASGRGQNTGELFF. CDR3 DNA sequence: TGTGCCAGTGGGAGAGGGCAAAACACCGGGGAGCTGTTTTTT.

This chain links TRBV10-3 with TRBJ2-3, with D maybe TRBD1 (5 bases). V was trimmed by 6 bases and J by 10 bases, leaving 11 bases between them. The V gene's germline CDR1 is ENHRY and CDR2 SYGVKD. The length of the CDR3 is 11 residues. The CDR3 sequence is CAIRGDYAQYF. DNA of the CDR3: TGTGCCATCAGAGGGGATTACGCGCAGTATTTT.

This clone was seen a handful of times. The chain has TRBV7-2 and TRBJ1-4, with a possible D match to TRBD1 (5 bases). V dropped 3 bases and J dropped 5 bases, with 10 bases sitting between them. The CDR3 extends over 14 amino acids. CDR1 is SGHTA and CDR2 is FQGNSA in the germline V gene. CDR3 region: CASSFWQGNEKLFF. CDR3 DNA: TGTGCCAGCAGCTTTTGGCAGGGAAATGAAAAACTGTTTTTT.

By its share, this clone is medium-sized. This chain uses TRBV7-9 with TRBJ1-1; 8 bases are a match to TRBD1. After removal of 6 bases from V and 0 bases from J, the junction contained 18 bases not matched to a gene. CDR1 is SEHNR and CDR2 is FQNEAQ in the germline V gene (reference sequence). CDR3 length: 19 amino acids. DNA of the CDR3: TGTGCCAGCAGTCTTAAATCGCCGGGACAGGAGACTATGAACACTGAAGCTTTCTTT. This translates into CASSLKSPGQETMNTEAFF.

The rearrangement uses TRBV6-6 and TRBJ1-1, with D unresolved. Trimming cost V 1 base and J 1 base, with 4 bases left between them. This CDR3 has 13 residues. The germline V gene has CDR1 MNHNY and CDR2 SVGAGI (reference sequence). CDR3 sequence reads: CASSYFSNTEAFF. In DNA form, the CDR3 reads TGTGCCAGCAGTTACTTTTCGAACACTGAAGCTTTCTTT.

This rearrangement joins TRBV4-3 to TRBJ1-4, with a possible D match to TRBD1 (6 bases). V lost 3 bases, J lost 7 bases, and 21 bases lay in between. CDR3 length equals 17 residues. The germline gives CDR1 LGHNA, CDR2 YSLEER. The CDR3 DNA sequence: TGCGCCAGCAGCCATTCCGGGGGCGAAAGGTCGGGTGAAAAACTGTTTTTT. It yields the protein CASSHSGGERSGEKLFF.

This clone came up once. The chain combines TRBV30 with TRBJ2-7, with 10 positions matching TRBD1. CDR1 and CDR2 (germline): GTSNPN, SVGIG (reference sequence). The CDR3 runs 14 residues. V was pared by 4 bases and J by 3 bases, with 6 bases of the junction left unmatched. The CDR3 DNA follows: TGTGCCTGGAACTCCGGACAGGGGGGCTACGAGCAGTACTTC. It specifies CAWNSGQGGYEQYF.

The chain joins TRBV5-6 to TRBJ1-1; D is perhaps TRBD1 (5 bases). This CDR3 has 12 residues. The V end was cut by 6 bases, the J end by 7 bases, with 13 bases between. Germline CDR1 reads SGHDT; CDR2 reads YYEEEE. The CDR3 loop is CASTHEGFEAFF. The CDR3 bases are TGTGCCAGCACCCATGAGGGGTTTGAAGCTTTCTTT.

This clone was seen a few times. V is TRBV7-2 and J is TRBJ2-7; the match to TRBD2 covers 10 bases. CDR1 is SGHTA and CDR2 is FQGNSA in the germline V gene. The trim removed 4 bases at V and 6 bases at J, leaving 3 bases unmatched. The CDR3 is 13 residues long. In DNA, the CDR3 is TGTGCCAGCAGCTCCCGGACTAGCGGCGAGCAGTACTTC. Amino acid sequence: CASSSRTSGEQYF.

This chain joins TRBV14 and TRBJ1-2; D may be TRBD1 (6 bases). The CDR3 has 12 amino acids. From germline, CDR1 is SGHDN and CDR2 FVKESK. Trimming left V 4 bases short and J 5 bases short, with 8 bases between. Here the CDR3 reads CASSRTVYGYTF. CDR3 in DNA: TGTGCCAGCAGCCGGACAGTTTATGGCTACACCTTC.

By sample share, this clone is medium-sized. V is TRBV7-6 and J is TRBJ2-2, with 7 bases aligning to TRBD2. CDR1 SGHVS and CDR2 FNYEAQ come from the germline V gene. This CDR3 spans 14 amino acids. Trimming cost V 1 base and J 6 bases; bases outside gene matches: 2. The CDR3 reads CASSLDGGAGELFF. CDR3 DNA: TGTGCCAGCAGCTTAGATGGGGGGGCCGGGGAGCTGTTTTTT.

The V call is TRBV16, the J call TRBJ1-4; D is ambiguous. The CDR3 runs to 13 residues. The germline CDR1 and CDR2 sequences are KGHSY and FQNENV. Trimming removed 2 bases at V and 10 bases at J, with 11 bases between. This CDR3 is CASSQGPTGKLFF. The CDR3 DNA sequence: TGTGCCAGCAGCCAAGGGCCGACGGGAAAACTGTTTTTT.

The V gene is TRBV20-1, the J gene TRBJ2-1; D gene unclear. V was pared by 3 bases and J by 10 bases, with 10 bases between. Germline V gene data show CDR1 as DFQATT and CDR2 as SNEGSKA (reference sequence). CDR3 length: 11 amino acids. The CDR3 coding sequence is TGCAGTGCTAGGCTAGTAGAGGAGCAGTTCTTC. This codes for CSARLVEEQFF.

This rearrangement joins TRBV20-1 to TRBJ2-1; no reliable D call. CDR1 is DFQATT and CDR2 is SNEGSKA in the germline V gene (reference sequence). V dropped 5 bases and J dropped 10 bases, with 9 bases sitting between them. This CDR3 is built from 10 residues. The CDR3 sequence is CSAPLLEQFF. CDR3 DNA sequence: TGCAGTGCTCCCCTTCTAGAGCAGTTCTTC.

This clone was detected once. The chain uses TRBV5-1 and TRBJ2-6; D is uncertain. Germline CDR1 and CDR2: SGHRS and YFSETQ. This CDR3 is built from 17 residues. V lost 3 bases and J lost 0, with 13 bases in between. This CDR3 reads CASSSLKPGSGANVLTF. In nucleotides, the CDR3 is TGCGCCAGCAGCTCTCTTAAGCCTGGCTCTGGGGCCAACGTCCTGACTTTC. Drawing the rest from reference TRBV5-1 and TRBJ2-6, the complete variable domain is KAGVTQTPRYLIKTRGQQVTLSCSPISGHRSVSWYQQTPGQGLQFLFEYFSETQRNKGNFPGRFSGRQFSNSRSEMNVSTLELGDSALYLCASSSLKPGSGANVLTFGAGSRLTVL.

V usage is TRBV6-4 and J usage is TRBJ2-3; D remains unclear. V lost 5 bases and J lost 2, with 8 bases in between. Germline assignment: CDR1 MRHNA and CDR2 SNTAGT. The length of the CDR3 is 13 residues. The CDR3 loop reads CASSLGPTDTQYF. The DNA for the CDR3 is TGTGCCAGCAGTCTCGGACCCACAGATACGCAGTATTTT.

In its sample, this clone was seen once. The chain carries TRBV6-6 and TRBJ1-6; D remains ambiguous. CDR1 and CDR2 from the germline V gene are MNHNY and SVGAGI (reference sequence). The CDR3 is 12 residues long. V lost 6 bases to trimming and J lost 6 bases, with 6 bases between them. The CDR3 region has the DNA TGTGCCAGCAGGGACGGTAATTCACCCCTCCACTTT. This codes for CASRDGNSPLHF.

The chain has TRBV19 and TRBJ2-1; D perhaps matches TRBD2 (5 bases). The CDR3 totals 15 residues. CDR1 is LNHDA and CDR2 is SQIVND in the germline V gene (reference sequence). The V end was cut by 0 bases, the J end by 5 bases, with 11 bases between. CDR3 in DNA: TGTGCCAGTAGTATAGATCAGCTGCGGGACAATGAGCAGTTCTTC. It codes for CASSIDQLRDNEQFF.

This rearrangement joins TRBV5-1 to TRBJ2-5, with 11 bases aligning to TRBD2. The CDR3 loop spans 19 amino acids. Germline values: CDR1 SGHRS, CDR2 YFSETQ. After removal of 4 bases from V and 1 base from J, the junction contained 15 bases not matched to a gene. CDR3 region: CASSRNRGRTSGGQETQYF. CDR3 DNA: TGCGCCAGCAGCCGTAACAGGGGGCGTACTAGCGGGGGCCAAGAGACCCAGTACTTC.

The chain is built from TRBV5-1 and TRBJ1-2; D is uncertain. This CDR3 contains 13 residues. Germline V gene lookup returns CDR1 SGHRS and CDR2 YFSETQ. Trimming pared 0 bases from V and 3 bases from J, leaving 6 bases between. The CDR3 loop reads CASSLEDYYGYTF. CDR3 sequence (DNA): TGCGCCAGCAGCTTGGAGGACTACTATGGCTACACCTTC.

This clone was detected only once. J is TRBJ1-2 and V is TRBV7-2; 10 positions agree with TRBD1. The CDR3 is 15 residues long. Per the germline V gene, CDR1 is SGHTA and CDR2 is FQGNSA. J gave up 8 bases and V 5 bases, and 11 bases lay outside the gene matches. This chain's CDR3 is CASSGGGQGKSGYTF. In nucleotides, the CDR3 is TGTGCCAGCAGCGGGGGGGGACAGGGGAAGAGCGGCTACACCTTC.

This clone was recorded only once. This rearrangement joins TRBV5-1 to TRBJ1-2; D unresolved. This CDR3 comprises 12 residues. Trimming stripped 9 bases from V and 4 bases from J, with 13 bases between. Germline-derived CDR1 and CDR2 are SGHRS and YFSETQ. The CDR3 sequence is CATVRKTYGYTF. The CDR3 DNA follows: TGCGCCACGGTTCGAAAGACCTATGGCTACACCTTC. Complete variable domain (other parts from reference TRBV5-1 and TRBJ1-2): KAGVTQTPRYLIKTRGQQVTLSCSPISGHRSVSWYQQTPGQGLQFLFEYFSETQRNKGNFPGRFSGRQFSNSRSEMNVSTLELGDSALYLCATVRKTYGYTFGSGTRLTVV.